This TCR beta chain originates from a study of cytomegalovirus exposure and HLA in healthy donors. Study conclusions and caveats: An apparent linkage of common viral pathogens to several of the most significant clusters emerged in a later analysis.

This CDR3 contains 14 residues. Germline V gives CDR1 SGHVS, CDR2 FQNEAQ. The junction had 4 bases not matched to a gene; V was cut back by 5 bases and J by 2 bases. This clone was detected only once. Its antigen is not identified. PCR employed 60 Vbeta and 13 Jbeta primers. The assay was immunoSEQ multiplex PCR, and TCRdb's table has in-frame clones only and misses some. The repertoire includes around 150,000 clones, 75% to 85% of them detected once, and roughly 5% sits in the top ten. This receptor was taken from a man under 40 in good health and CMV-seronegative. The sample was PBMCs. This chain joins TRBV7-8 and TRBJ2-7, with 9 bases that match TRBD1. CDR3 sequence reads: CASSPWTGAYEQYF. DNA for the CDR3: TGTGCCAGCAGCCCCTGGACAGGGGCCTACGAGCAGTACTTC.